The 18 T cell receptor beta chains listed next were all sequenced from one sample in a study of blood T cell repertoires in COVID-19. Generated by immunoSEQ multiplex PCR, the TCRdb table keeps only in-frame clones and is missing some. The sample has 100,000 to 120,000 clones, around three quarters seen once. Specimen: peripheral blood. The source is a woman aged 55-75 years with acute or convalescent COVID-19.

The CDR3: CASSYGTRSGQETQYF. Written as DNA, the CDR3 is TGTGCCAGCAGTTACGGGACTAGATCAGGCCAAGAGACCCAGTACTTC. This chain joins TRBV6-6 and TRBJ2-5; TRBD2 aligns across 8 bases. The J segment lost 1 base and the V segment lost 2 bases, leaving 6 bases of the junction unmatched. The CDR3 contains 16 residues. CDR1 is MNHNY and CDR2 is SVGAGI in the germline V gene (reference sequence).

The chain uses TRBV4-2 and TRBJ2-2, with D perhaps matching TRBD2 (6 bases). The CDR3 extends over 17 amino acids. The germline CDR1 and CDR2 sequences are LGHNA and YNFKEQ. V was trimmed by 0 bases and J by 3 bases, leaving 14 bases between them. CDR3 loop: CASSQDFLRGYTGELFF. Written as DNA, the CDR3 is TGTGCCAGCAGCCAAGATTTCTTGCGGGGTTACACCGGGGAGCTGTTTTTT.

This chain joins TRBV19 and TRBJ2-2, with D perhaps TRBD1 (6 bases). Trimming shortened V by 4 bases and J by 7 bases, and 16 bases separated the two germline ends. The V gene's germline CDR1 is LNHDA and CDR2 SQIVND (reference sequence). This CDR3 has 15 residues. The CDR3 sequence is CASSKQGVLGGELFF. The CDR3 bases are TGTGCCAGTAGTAAACAGGGAGTGTTGGGCGGGGAGCTGTTTTTT.

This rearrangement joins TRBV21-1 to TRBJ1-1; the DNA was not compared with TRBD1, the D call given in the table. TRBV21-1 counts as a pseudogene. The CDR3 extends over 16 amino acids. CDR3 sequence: CASSIPGQSINTEAFF. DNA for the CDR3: TGTGCCAGCAGCATCCCGGGACAGAGTATTAACACTGAAGCTTTCTTT.

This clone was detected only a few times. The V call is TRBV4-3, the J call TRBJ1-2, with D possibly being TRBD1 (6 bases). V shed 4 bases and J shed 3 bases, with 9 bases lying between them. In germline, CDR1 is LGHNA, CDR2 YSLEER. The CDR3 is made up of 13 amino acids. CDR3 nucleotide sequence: TGCGCCAGCAGCCCGGACAGTCACTATGGCTACACCTTC. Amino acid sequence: CASSPDSHYGYTF.

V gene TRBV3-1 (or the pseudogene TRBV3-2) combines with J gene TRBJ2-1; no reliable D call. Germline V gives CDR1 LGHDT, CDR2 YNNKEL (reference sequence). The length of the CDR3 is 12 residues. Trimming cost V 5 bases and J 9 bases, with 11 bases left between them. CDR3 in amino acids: CASSTSAGEQFF. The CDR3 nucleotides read TGTGCCAGCAGCACCTCCGCCGGTGAGCAGTTCTTC.

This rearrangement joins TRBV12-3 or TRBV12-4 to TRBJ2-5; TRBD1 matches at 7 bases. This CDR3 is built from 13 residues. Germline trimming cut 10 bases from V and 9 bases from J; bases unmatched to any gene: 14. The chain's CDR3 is CATGPGQFWAQYF. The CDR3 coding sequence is TGTGCCACTGGCCCGGGACAGTTTTGGGCCCAGTACTTC.

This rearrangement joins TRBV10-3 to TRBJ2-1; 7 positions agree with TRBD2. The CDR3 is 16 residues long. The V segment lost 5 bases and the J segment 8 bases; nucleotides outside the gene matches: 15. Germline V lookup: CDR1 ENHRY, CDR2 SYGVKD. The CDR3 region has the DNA TGTGCCATCAGTCCCTTCGAGTCACCGGGAGGCGATGAGCAGTTCTTC. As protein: CAISPFESPGGDEQFF.

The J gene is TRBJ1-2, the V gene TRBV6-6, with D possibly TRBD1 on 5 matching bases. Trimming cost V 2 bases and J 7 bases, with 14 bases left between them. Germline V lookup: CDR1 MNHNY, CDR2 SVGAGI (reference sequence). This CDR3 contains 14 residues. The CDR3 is CASSYAGDRGGYTF. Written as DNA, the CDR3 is TGTGCCAGCAGTTACGCGGGAGACAGAGGTGGCTACACCTTC.

This CDR3 reads CASSQEQAMAEAFF. The CDR3 DNA is TGTGCCAGCAGCCAAGAGCAGGCAATGGCTGAAGCTTTCTTT. V is TRBV4-2 and J is TRBJ1-1, with no clear D. CDR3 size: 14 residues. V was trimmed by 0 bases and J by 6 bases, leaving 11 bases between them. Germline assignment: CDR1 LGHNA and CDR2 YNFKEQ.

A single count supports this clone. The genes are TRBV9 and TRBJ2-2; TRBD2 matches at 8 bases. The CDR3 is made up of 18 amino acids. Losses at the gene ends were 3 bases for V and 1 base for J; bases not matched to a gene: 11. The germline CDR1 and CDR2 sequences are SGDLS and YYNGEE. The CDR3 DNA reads TGTGCCAGCAGCGCCCACTCCAGCGGGAGCGGGAACACCGGGGAGCTGTTTTTT. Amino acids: CASSAHSSGSGNTGELFF.

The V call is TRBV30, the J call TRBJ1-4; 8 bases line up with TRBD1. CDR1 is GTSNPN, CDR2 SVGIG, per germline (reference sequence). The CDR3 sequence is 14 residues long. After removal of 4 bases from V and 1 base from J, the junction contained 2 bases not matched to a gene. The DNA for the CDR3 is TGTGCCTGGACCGGGACAGGAACTAATGAAAAACTGTTTTTT. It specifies CAWTGTGTNEKLFF. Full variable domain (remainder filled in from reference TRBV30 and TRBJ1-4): SQTIHQWPATLVQPVGSPLSLECTVEGTSNPNLYWYRQAAGRGLQLLFYSVGIGQISSEVPQNLSASRPQDRQFILSSKKLLLSDSGFYLCAWTGTGTNEKLFFGSGTQLSVL.

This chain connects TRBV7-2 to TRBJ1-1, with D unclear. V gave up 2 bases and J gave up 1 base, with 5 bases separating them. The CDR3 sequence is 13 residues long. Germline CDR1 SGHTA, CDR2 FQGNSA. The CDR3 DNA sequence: TGTGCCAGCAGCTTAAGACAGAACACTGAAGCTTTCTTT. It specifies CASSLRQNTEAFF.

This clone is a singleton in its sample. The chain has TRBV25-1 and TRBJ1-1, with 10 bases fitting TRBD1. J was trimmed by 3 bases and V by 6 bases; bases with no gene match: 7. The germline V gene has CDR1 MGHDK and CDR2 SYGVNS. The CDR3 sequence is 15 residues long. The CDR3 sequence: CASSEGQGMYTEAFF. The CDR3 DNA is TGTGCCAGCAGCGAGGGACAGGGGATGTACACTGAAGCTTTCTTT.

In nucleotides, the CDR3 is TGTGCCAGCAGCCAAAGGAGGGGGGGCCTGGATGAGCAGTTCTTC. Encoded protein: CASSQRRGGLDEQFF. The chain has TRBV9 and TRBJ2-1; tentatively, D is TRBD2 (7 bases). CDR3 size: 15 residues. Germline V gene lookup returns CDR1 SGDLS and CDR2 YYNGEE. V gave up 4 bases and J gave up 8 bases, with 19 bases separating them.

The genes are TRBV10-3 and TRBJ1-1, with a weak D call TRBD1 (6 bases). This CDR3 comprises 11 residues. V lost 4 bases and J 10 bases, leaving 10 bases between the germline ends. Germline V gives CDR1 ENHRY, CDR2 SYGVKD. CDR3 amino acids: CAISARDTAFF. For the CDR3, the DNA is TGTGCCATCAGTGCCCGGGACACAGCTTTCTTT.

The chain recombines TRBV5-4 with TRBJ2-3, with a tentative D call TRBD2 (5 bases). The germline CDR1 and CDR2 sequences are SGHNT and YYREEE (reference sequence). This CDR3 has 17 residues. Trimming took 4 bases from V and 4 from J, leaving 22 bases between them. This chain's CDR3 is CASSAFDRGSGADTQYF. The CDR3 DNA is TGTGCCAGCAGCGCCTTCGACCGGGGTTCGGGCGCAGATACGCAGTATTTT.

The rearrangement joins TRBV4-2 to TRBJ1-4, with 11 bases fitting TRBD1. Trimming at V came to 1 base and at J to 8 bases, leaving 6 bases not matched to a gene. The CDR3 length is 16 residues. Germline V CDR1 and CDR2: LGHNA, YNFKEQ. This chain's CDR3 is CASSQGGTGGAEKLFF. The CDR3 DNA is TGTGCCAGCAGCCAAGGCGGGACAGGGGGAGCGGAAAAACTGTTTTTT.